A single sample is the source of the 22 T cell receptor beta chains below, sequenced in a study of PD-L1 blockade in urothelial cancer. Using immunoSEQ multiplex PCR, the repertoire was profiled, and TCRdb retains in-frame clones only, with some absent. Here the sample spans 20,000 to 30,000 clones, 65% to 90% being singletons. Here the sequenced sample was PBMCs, taken around atezolizumab (anti-PD-L1) treatment. All receptors derive from a man in his fifties or sixties with urothelial cancer.

J is TRBJ2-3 and V is TRBV11-2; TRBD2 might be the D (5 bases). The CDR3 has 15 amino acids. Germline CDR1 reads SGHAT; CDR2 reads FQNNGV. Trimming took off 1 base at V and 3 bases at J, with 11 bases between the two ends. The CDR3, as DNA: TGTGCCAGCAGCTTAGCTGGGGAGAGGACAGATACGCAGTATTTT. It codes for CASSLAGERTDTQYF.

CDR3 in amino acids: CASSEDGGGYGYTF. CDR3 DNA sequence: TGTGCCAGCAGTGAAGATGGGGGGGGATATGGCTACACCTTC. The chain carries TRBV6-1 and TRBJ1-2, with a weak D call TRBD1 (5 bases). CDR1 and CDR2 from the germline V gene are MNHNS and SASEGT. The CDR3 is 14 amino acids. Between the trimmed V and J ends, which lost 1 base and 5 bases, there was a span of 11 bases.

The gene calls are TRBV18 and TRBJ2-7; no clear D gene. The CDR3 contains 15 residues. From germline, CDR1 is KGHSH and CDR2 LQKENI. Between the trimmed V and J ends, which lost 3 bases and 0 bases, there was a span of 12 bases. CDR3 loop: CASSPTAHSSYEQYF. CDR3 DNA sequence: TGTGCCAGCTCACCCACAGCCCATAGCTCCTACGAGCAGTACTTC.

The chain combines TRBV19 with TRBJ2-7; 13 bases are shared with TRBD2. The CDR3 length is 15 residues. CDR1 and CDR2 from the germline V gene are LNHDA and SQIVND (reference sequence). The ends lost 4 bases at V and 7 bases at J; junction bases unmatched: 7. The CDR3 protein is CASSRLAGGPLEQYF. CDR3 nucleotide sequence: TGTGCCAGTAGTAGACTAGCGGGAGGCCCTCTGGAGCAGTACTTC.

This clone was observed a handful of times. Germline is not matched at one junction end, which may reflect a read error. The rearrangement joins TRBV7-7 to TRBJ2-1, with TRBD2 matching over 7 bases. The germline CDR1 and CDR2 sequences are SSHAT and FNYEAQ (reference sequence). The CDR3 is made up of 15 amino acids. CDR3 protein: CASSFGLAAYNEQFF. The DNA of the CDR3 is TGTGCTAGCAGCTTTGGCCTAGCGGCGTACAATGAGCAGTTCTTC. The full variable domain, its missing parts supplied by reference TRBV7-7 and TRBJ2-1, is GAGVSQSPRYKVTKRGQDVTLRCDPISSHATLYWYQQALGQGPEFLTYFNYEAQPDKSGLPSDRFSAERPEGSISTLTIQRTEQRDSAMYRCASSFGLAAYNEQFFGPGTRLTVL.

This clone was counted a few times. The J gene is TRBJ1-2, the V gene TRBV2; D ambiguous. Germline CDR1 is SNHLY and CDR2 is FYNNEI. CDR3 size: 15 residues. The V end lost 2 bases, the J end lost 0 bases, and 10 bases lay between the germline ends. CDR3 DNA: TGTGCCAGCAGTGAATACGGACTTACTAACTATGGCTACACCTTC. This sequence encodes CASSEYGLTNYGYTF.

The rearrangement joins TRBV5-1 to TRBJ2-2; 7 positions agree with TRBD2. V gave up 6 bases and J gave up 5 bases; unmatched junction bases: 7. The CDR3 is made up of 14 amino acids. Germline V gives CDR1 SGHRS, CDR2 YFSETQ. The CDR3 region is CASIWTSGTGELFF. The CDR3 DNA reads as TGCGCCAGCATCTGGACTAGTGGGACCGGGGAGCTGTTTTTT.

This clone was counted a few times. The chain carries TRBV5-5 and TRBJ1-6, with D perhaps matching TRBD1 (6 bases). Trimming took 3 bases from V and 9 from J, leaving 10 bases between them. Germline V gene sequence: CDR1 SGHKS, CDR2 YYEKEE (reference sequence). The CDR3 consists of 13 residues. The CDR3 is CASSYPRGSPLHF. The CDR3 DNA sequence: TGTGCCAGCAGCTACCCCAGGGGTTCACCCCTCCACTTT.

The chain joins TRBV5-1 to TRBJ2-5, with TRBD2 identical over 8 bases. This CDR3 has 14 amino acids. V dropped 4 bases and J dropped 4; count of bases not matched to a gene: 6. Germline V gene lookup returns CDR1 SGHRS and CDR2 YFSETQ. The CDR3 DNA sequence: TGCGCCAGCAGCCCGGGGGGGGGCGGAGAGACCCAGTACTTC. Translating it yields CASSPGGGGETQYF. The full variable domain, its missing parts supplied by reference TRBV5-1 and TRBJ2-5, is KAGVTQTPRYLIKTRGQQVTLSCSPISGHRSVSWYQQTPGQGLQFLFEYFSETQRNKGNFPGRFSGRQFSNSRSEMNVSTLELGDSALYLCASSPGGGGETQYFGPGTRLLVL.

The chain has TRBV2 and TRBJ1-5; D ambiguous. Trimming removed 2 bases at V and 4 bases at J, with 12 bases between. Germline CDR1 SNHLY, CDR2 FYNNEI. CDR3 length: 15 amino acids. The CDR3 loop is CASSESGGWNQPQHF. CDR3 coding DNA: TGTGCCAGCAGTGAATCGGGTGGATGGAATCAGCCCCAGCATTTT.

The chain is built from TRBV25-1 and TRBJ2-1, with D perhaps TRBD2 (6 bases). Germline V gene lookup returns CDR1 MGHDK and CDR2 SYGVNS. The length of the CDR3 is 13 residues. Trimming removed 3 bases from V and 3 bases from J, with 6 bases in between. In nucleotides, the CDR3 is TGTGCCAGCAGTGATAGCGGCTACAATGAGCAGTTCTTC. Residues: CASSDSGYNEQFF.

This chain connects TRBV7-2 to TRBJ1-2, with D unclear. Trimming took 5 bases from V and 4 from J, leaving 14 bases between them. From germline, CDR1 is SGHTA and CDR2 FQGNSA. This CDR3 has 14 residues. CDR3 sequence (DNA): TGTGCCAGCAGCCCCCTCGGGAGGAGCTATGGCTACACCTTC. Its protein product is CASSPLGRSYGYTF.

The J gene is TRBJ1-2, the V gene TRBV19; 9 bases align to TRBD1. V was pared by 3 bases and J by 7 bases, with 9 bases of the junction left unmatched. CDR1 and CDR2 (germline): LNHDA, SQIVND (reference sequence). This CDR3 spans 15 amino acids. CDR3 in amino acids: CASSIRGQGGGGYTF. The CDR3 nucleotides read TGTGCCAGTAGTATTAGGGGACAGGGAGGAGGTGGCTACACCTTC.

The chain carries TRBV5-4 and TRBJ1-2; 10 bases are shared with TRBD1. CDR3 size: 16 residues. The V segment lost 6 bases and the J segment 3 bases; nucleotides outside the gene matches: 11. Germline CDR1 and CDR2: SGHNT and YYREEE (reference sequence). For the CDR3, the DNA is TGTGCCAGCACCCTAAACCGGGACAGGGGTTACTATGGCTACACCTTC. It specifies CASTLNRDRGYYGYTF.

This clone appeared once. The chain is built from TRBV19 and TRBJ2-1; 10 bases fit TRBD2. Germline V gene lookup returns CDR1 LNHDA and CDR2 SQIVND (reference sequence). The CDR3 sequence is 16 residues long. V gave up 6 bases and J gave up 3 bases; unmatched junction bases: 8. The CDR3: CASRTLLAGSYNEQFF. The CDR3 DNA is TGTGCCAGTAGAACCTTACTAGCGGGGAGCTACAATGAGCAGTTCTTC.

V and J are TRBV12-5 and TRBJ2-3; 11 bases fit TRBD2. The CDR3 is 16 amino acids. The germline V gene encodes CDR1 LGHNT and CDR2 FRNRAP. V dropped 6 bases and J dropped 4; count of bases not matched to a gene: 9. The CDR3 DNA follows: TGTGCTAGTGGACAAGTAGCGGGAGGGATGTCAGATACGCAGTATTTT. Its protein product is CASGQVAGGMSDTQYF.

This rearrangement joins TRBV27 to TRBJ2-2, with 8 bases aligning to TRBD1. The CDR3 extends over 17 amino acids. V shed 4 bases and J 3 bases; nucleotides not matched to a gene: 10. The germline V gene encodes CDR1 MNHEY and CDR2 SMNVEV (reference sequence). The CDR3, as DNA: TGTGCCAGCAGTTACAGGACAGGGACGACGGACACCGGGGAGCTGTTTTTT. Protein: CASSYRTGTTDTGELFF.

The rearrangement uses TRBV29-1 and TRBJ1-2; a weak D match, TRBD1 (5 bases). Germline V lookup: CDR1 SQVTM, CDR2 ANQGSEA. Trimming cost V 7 bases and J 6 bases, with 12 bases left between them. This CDR3 is 11 amino acids long. The CDR3 is CSAQGGDGYTF. The CDR3 coding sequence is TGCAGCGCCCAGGGTGGCGATGGCTACACCTTC.

This chain links TRBV5-1 with TRBJ2-1, with TRBD1 matching over 7 bases. CDR3 length equals 16 residues. With 5 bases clipped from V and 4 bases from J, the junction kept 12 bases outside the gene matches. The germline V gene has CDR1 SGHRS and CDR2 YFSETQ. The CDR3 region is CASSTQPGQIYNEQFF. CDR3 DNA: TGCGCCAGCAGTACCCAACCGGGACAGATATACAATGAGCAGTTCTTC.

This chain connects TRBV19 to TRBJ1-1; 8 nucleotides agree with TRBD1. Germline values: CDR1 LNHDA, CDR2 SQIVND (reference sequence). This CDR3 spans 16 amino acids. The ends lost 6 bases at V and 3 bases at J; junction bases unmatched: 12. The CDR3 region is CASRAWTGKTDTEAFF. CDR3 coding DNA: TGTGCCAGTAGAGCGTGGACAGGGAAAACGGACACTGAAGCTTTCTTT.

CDR3 region: CASSARNQPQHF. The CDR3 DNA sequence: TGTGCCAGCAGCGCTAGGAATCAGCCCCAGCATTTT. V and J are TRBV21-1 and TRBJ1-5. TRBV21-1 is annotated as a pseudogene. The CDR3 has 12 amino acids.

The chain is built from TRBV29-1 and TRBJ2-3; 10 nucleotides agree with TRBD2. The germline gives CDR1 SQVTM, CDR2 ANQGSEA. The junction had 5 bases not matched to a gene; V was cut back by 7 bases and J by 4 bases. This CDR3 comprises 13 residues. For the CDR3, the DNA is TGCAGCGACCTAGCGGGAGACTCAGATACGCAGTATTTT. Translated: CSDLAGDSDTQYF.